This TCR beta chain derives from a study of T-cell memory formation after mild COVID-19. CDR3 length equals 16 residues. V lost 5 bases to trimming and J lost 5 bases, with 16 bases between them. The germline CDR1 and CDR2 sequences are SGHTA and FQGNSA. TCRdb independently ran MiXCR on the 5' RACE reads; one entry per CDR3 protein. The data show some 450,000 distinct CDR3 sequences, with roughly 17% seen just once and under 25% held by the top ten. The specimen sequenced was PBMCs or a T cell subset sorted from them (not recorded which). The chain carries TRBV7-2 and TRBJ1-6; weak D call: TRBD1 (5 bases). The receptor was isolated from a man between 18 and 35 years old who had mild COVID-19 (a few samples of this study predate the infection). Cell type and time point are not known. CDR3 bases: TGTGCCAGCAGCCCCCGAGCCCCGACAGATAATTCACCCCTCCACTTT. Protein sequence: CASSPRAPTDNSPLHF.